These 5 T cell receptor beta chains were all obtained from the same sample, sequenced in a study of T cell clonality in common variable immunodeficiency. Which antigens these TCRs recognize remains unknown. Points from the study as a whole: Reportedly, TCR beta sequences from common variable immunodeficiency showed fewer deletions and N-nucleotide insertions.

TCRdb's copy holds only in-frame clones and misses some; the assay was immunoSEQ multiplex PCR. The sample contains about 23,000 clones, none of them singletons. Sequenced sample: peripheral blood mononuclear cells. These receptors originate from a human donor with common variable immunodeficiency.

This clone was picked up many times. Read coverage stops 3 residues before the CDR3 terminus; the germline J gene supplies the remainder. The rearrangement links TRBV29-1 to TRBJ2-1; D is undetermined. CDR1 SQVTM and CDR2 ANQGSEA come from the germline V gene. The CDR3 totals 12 residues. V lost 1 base and J 6 bases, leaving 7 bases between the germline ends. The part of the CDR3 DNA that was read is TGCAGCGTTGAAGGTCCGGGCAATGAG. This translates into CSVEGPGNE. The whole CDR3 protein reads CSVEGPGNEQFF.

This clone occurred a few times. The read halts 3 residues ahead of the CDR3 end, with the missing end drawn from the germline J gene. The chain uses TRBV2 and TRBJ2-2, with 8 bases fitting TRBD2. V was clipped by 9 bases and J by 1 base; unmatched bases: 4. Germline assignment: CDR1 SNHLY and CDR2 FYNNEI. The CDR3 has 14 residues. CDR3 sequence reads: CASKAGGNTGELFF. The part of the CDR3 DNA that was read is TGTGCCAGTAAGGCGGGGGGGAACACCGGGGAG.

To note about this clone: The observed sequence ends 3 residues before the CDR3 terminus, with the missing tail filled in from the germline J gene. The chain has TRBV20-1 and TRBJ1-1; possible D gene TRBD1, 5 bases. Germline V lookup: CDR1 DFQATT, CDR2 SNEGSKA (reference sequence). The ends were cut back, 0 bases at V and 0 bases at J, with 17 bases in the middle. CDR3 size: 17 residues. CDR3 DNA (partial): TGCAGTGCTAGAGATATCCGGACACTGGCGATGAACACTGAA. As protein: CSARDIRTLAMNTE. The whole CDR3 reads CSARDIRTLAMNTEAFF.

The CDR3 reads CSARVGGLYNEQFF. The sequenced part of the CDR3 DNA is TGCAGTGCTAGAGTAGGAGGGCTTTACAATGAG. The gene calls are TRBV20-1 and TRBJ2-1, with D maybe TRBD2 (6 bases). The read falls 3 residues short of the CDR3 end, and the missing part is taken from the germline J gene. V was shortened by 1 base and J by 4 bases, with 11 bases between the two germline ends. Germline V lookup: CDR1 DFQATT, CDR2 SNEGSKA (reference sequence). This CDR3 region has 14 residues.

This clone was counted ten times or more. The germline gene is not matched at one end of the junction; a read error may be the cause. The CDR3 end falls 3 residues outside the read, so it is completed with the germline J gene. The J gene is TRBJ2-7, the V gene TRBV18; TRBD1 aligns across 9 bases. Germline V CDR1 and CDR2: KGHSH, LQKENI. This CDR3 spans 15 amino acids. Incomplete CDR3 DNA: TGTGCCAGCTCATCACCAGGGACAGGGACCTACGAG. Protein product: CASSSPGTGTYE. The full CDR3 reads CASSSPGTGTYEQYF.